Included here is one TCR beta chain sequence, with context. Researchers amplified the TCR beta CDR3 regions from RNA transcripts. The HTBI primer set drove a first-round RT-PCR of the TCR CDR3. TCRdb fed the multiplex PCR reads into MiXCR, producing one record per CDR3 protein. The sample consists of a few hundred thousand distinct CDR3 sequences, more than 15% of them appearing once. The source of the sample is a study of T cells in Graves' hyperthyroidism and ophthalmopathy. On the study more broadly: Specimen type is peripheral blood, collected at initial diagnosis prior to any treatment.

No ophthalmopathy progression within 18 months constituted stable Graves' hyperthyroidism. The PBMCs were taken from about 9.7 ml of fresh peripheral blood. This CDR3 is built from 16 residues. CDR1 and CDR2 (germline): LNHNV, YYDKDF (reference sequence). J was trimmed by 4 bases and V by 4 bases; bases with no gene match: 6. The rearrangement uses TRBV15 and TRBJ2-3, with TRBD2 matching over 12 bases. Sequencing used blood. The sequence was collected from a woman aged 25 to 45 with Graves' hyperthyroidism. CDR3 in DNA: TGTGCCACCAGCAAGGCTAGCGGGAGGGGTCCAGATACGCAGTATTTT. This encodes CATSKASGRGPDTQYF.